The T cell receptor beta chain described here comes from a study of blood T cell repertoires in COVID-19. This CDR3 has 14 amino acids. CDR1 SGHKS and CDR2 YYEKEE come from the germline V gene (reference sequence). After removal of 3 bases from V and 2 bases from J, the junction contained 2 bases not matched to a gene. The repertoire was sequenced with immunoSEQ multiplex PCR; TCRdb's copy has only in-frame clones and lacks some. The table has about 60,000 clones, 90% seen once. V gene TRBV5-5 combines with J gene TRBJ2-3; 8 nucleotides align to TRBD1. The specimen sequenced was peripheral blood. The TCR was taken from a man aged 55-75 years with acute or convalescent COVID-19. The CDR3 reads CASSWGQVTDTQYF. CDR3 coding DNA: TGTGCCAGCAGCTGGGGACAGGTCACAGATACGCAGTATTTT.